This TCR beta chain originates from a study of glioma-infiltrating T cells after dendritic cell vaccination. In the study overall: Three intradermal dendritic cell vaccine injections were given every two weeks.

CDR1 SGHNT and CDR2 YYREEE come from the germline V gene (reference sequence). The CDR3 is made up of 16 amino acids. The trim removed 4 bases at V and 5 bases at J, leaving 6 bases unmatched. Concerning this clone itself: Its specificity is unknown.

Noted time point: after dendritic cell vaccination, including at tumor progression/relapse. Study conclusions and caveats: Few patients contributed both blood and tumor specimens. No direct clonality-survival link was found; a diverse polyclonal response may matter.

The primer mix had 60 V beta and 13 J beta primers. Repertoires were generated with immunoSEQ multiplex PCR, while TCRdb's copy carries only in-frame clones and drops some. The table lists just under 60,000 clones, approximately 83% of them singletons. The receptor was isolated from a human donor with glioblastoma. The chain is built from TRBV5-4 and TRBJ2-3; 14 bases fit TRBD2. Sequenced here: blood, sampled after dendritic cell vaccination. The CDR3 nucleotides read TGTGCCAGCAGCATCGGACTAGCGGGGGGTGGAGATACGCAGTATTTT. Translation gives CASSIGLAGGGDTQYF.